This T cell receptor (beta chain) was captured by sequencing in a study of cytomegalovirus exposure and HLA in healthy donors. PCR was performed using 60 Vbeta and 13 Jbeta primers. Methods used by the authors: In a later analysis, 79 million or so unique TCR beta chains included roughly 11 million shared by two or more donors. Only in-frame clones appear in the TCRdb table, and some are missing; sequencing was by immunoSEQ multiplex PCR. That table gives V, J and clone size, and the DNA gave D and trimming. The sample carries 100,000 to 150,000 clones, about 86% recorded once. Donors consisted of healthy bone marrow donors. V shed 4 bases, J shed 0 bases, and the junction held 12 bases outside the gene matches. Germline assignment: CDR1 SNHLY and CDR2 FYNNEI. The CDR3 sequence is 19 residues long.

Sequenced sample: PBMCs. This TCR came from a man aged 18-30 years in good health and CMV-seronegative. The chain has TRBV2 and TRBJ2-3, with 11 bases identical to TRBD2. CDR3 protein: CASSVPSGGLLSSTDTQYF. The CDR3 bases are TGTGCCAGCAGTGTTCCTAGCGGGGGGCTCCTAAGTAGCACAGATACGCAGTATTTT. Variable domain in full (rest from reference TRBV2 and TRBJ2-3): EPEVTQTPSHQVTQMGQEVILRCVPISNHLYFYWYRQILGQKVEFLVSFYNNEISEKSEIFDDQFSVERPDGSNFTLKIRSTKLEDSAMYFCASSVPSGGLLSSTDTQYFGPGTRLTVL.